This TCR beta chain was sequenced in a study of naive and memory T cell subsets. Adult healthy volunteers gave 2.5 ml peripheral blood for whole-blood RNA. For blood and skin samples, reverse transcription used TCR alpha and beta constant primers. TCRdb reprocessed the 5' RACE reads with MiXCR, giving one entry per CDR3 protein. Of tens of thousands of distinct CDR3 sequences detected, around 21% appear once; the ten largest clones hold around 1.8%. Germline CDR1 and CDR2: DFQATT and SNEGSKA (reference sequence). The junction had 5 bases not matched to a gene; V was cut back by 7 bases and J by 5 bases. This CDR3 region has 12 residues.

This sequence joins TRBV20-1 and TRBJ2-3; 8 positions match TRBD2. This TCR was sampled from a female donor in good health. The CDR3 DNA follows: TGCAGTGTGTTAGCGGGAATAGATACGCAGTATTTT. Residues: CSVLAGIDTQYF.